These 27 T cell receptor beta chains came from one sample sequenced in a study of post-analysis software for immune sequencing data. Study results and caveats: About 5 TRBV segments, including TRBV5-6, TRBV5-1 and TRBV20-1, were more frequent in patients than controls.

The authors incorporated unique molecular identifiers into the TCR beta cDNA libraries. Each CDR3 protein is one row after TCRdb ran MiXCR on the PCR reads. The table shows 550,000 to 700,000 distinct CDR3 sequences, with roughly 46% occurring only once. These receptors have no identified antigens. The material sequenced was blood. The receptors were gathered from a girl aged 10-17 years with multiple sclerosis.

This clonotype was seen a handful of times. This rearrangement joins TRBV12-3 or TRBV12-4 to TRBJ1-1, with a tentative D call TRBD1 (5 bases). The CDR3 has 12 amino acids. V gave up 4 bases and J gave up 5 bases, with 8 bases separating them. Here the CDR3 reads CASSWTQTEAFF. The DNA of the CDR3 is TGTGCCAGCAGTTGGACACAAACTGAAGCTTTCTTT.

This clonotype has just a few counts. The genes are TRBV11-2 and TRBJ2-1; 13 bases agree with TRBD2. The germline V gene encodes CDR1 SGHAT and CDR2 FQNNGV. The CDR3 totals 16 residues. J was trimmed by 6 bases and V by 3 bases; bases with no gene match: 5. CDR3 bases: TGTGCCAGCAGCTTTTCGGGACTAGCGGGACTCAATGAGCAGTTCTTC. Amino acid sequence: CASSFSGLAGLNEQFF. Full variable domain (outside the CDR3, taken from reference TRBV11-2 and TRBJ2-1): EAGVAQSPRYKIIEKRQSVAFWCNPISGHATLYWYQQILGQGPKLLIQFQNNGVVDDSQLPKDRFSAERLKGVDSTLKIQPAKLEDSAVYLCASSFSGLAGLNEQFFGPGTRLTVL.

This chain connects TRBV20-1 to TRBJ1-1; D perhaps matches TRBD1 (5 bases). The CDR3 is 15 amino acids. V was pared by 3 bases and J by 1 base, with 15 bases between. CDR1 DFQATT and CDR2 SNEGSKA come from the germline V gene (reference sequence). This CDR3 reads CSARGPGHRNTEAFF. The CDR3, as DNA: TGCAGTGCTAGGGGGCCAGGACACCGGAACACTGAAGCTTTCTTT.

V usage is TRBV6-2 or TRBV6-3 and J usage is TRBJ2-7, with a possible D match to TRBD2 (5 bases). The CDR3 length is 15 residues. Germline V lookup: CDR1 MNHEY, CDR2 SVGEGT. Trimming stripped 6 bases from V and 0 bases from J, with 15 bases between. DNA for the CDR3: TGTGCCAGCAGCCCCTCGGGGAAGAGCTCCTACGAGCAGTACTTC. It encodes CASSPSGKSSYEQYF.

CDR3 sequence reads: CASSLGTAQRDTQYF. The DNA of the CDR3 is TGTGCCAGCAGTTTAGGGACAGCGCAGAGGGATACGCAGTATTTT. The V call is TRBV27, the J call TRBJ2-3, with TRBD1 identical over 7 bases. This CDR3 has 15 amino acids. Germline lookup yields CDR1 MNHEY and CDR2 SMNVEV (reference sequence). V was clipped by 2 bases and J by 6 bases; unmatched bases: 8.

There are many counts of this clonotype. The chain uses TRBV12-3 or TRBV12-4 and TRBJ2-3; 14 bases align to TRBD2. The CDR3 length is 15 residues. V lost 6 bases, J lost 4 bases, and 3 bases stayed unmatched. The CDR3 DNA reads as TGTGCCAGCAGCCAGACTAGCGGGAGGGCAGATACGCAGTATTTT. Protein product: CASSQTSGRADTQYF.

A note on this clonotype: A junction end diverges from the germline sequence, so it may reflect a read error. V usage is TRBV3-1 and J usage is TRBJ2-1; TRBD2 matches 9 bases. The CDR3 length is 16 residues. CDR1 and CDR2 from the germline V gene are LGHDT and YNNKEL (reference sequence). The CDR3: CASSPSRLAAYNEQFF. In DNA, the CDR3 is TGTGCCAGCAGCCCCTCCCGACTAGCGGCCTACAATGAGCAGTTTTTC.

This clonotype came up a few times. This chain links TRBV20-1 with TRBJ2-7; no definite D call. The DNA end lines up better with TRBJ2-5; the J call may be wrong. Germline V gene data show CDR1 as DFQATT and CDR2 as SNEGSKA (reference sequence). The CDR3 loop spans 11 amino acids. The CDR3 DNA reads TGCAGTGCTAGAGATTACGAGACCCAGTACTTC. Protein: CSARDYETQYF.

The table lists this clonotype with a few counts. The chain carries TRBV5-1 and TRBJ2-7, with unresolved D. The CDR3 totals 14 residues. V was trimmed by 5 bases and J by 2 bases, leaving 14 bases between them. Germline CDR1 SGHRS, CDR2 YFSETQ. Written as DNA, the CDR3 is TGCGCCAGCAGACCGCTTAATGGACCCTACGAGCAGTACTTC. It is translated as CASRPLNGPYEQYF.

The chain employs TRBV12-3 or TRBV12-4 and TRBJ2-1; TRBD1 or TRBD2 may be the D gene (5 bases each). V was pared by 6 bases and J by 9 bases, with 18 bases between. The CDR3 sequence is 14 residues long. CDR3 region: CASSSGASGGEQFF. DNA for the CDR3: TGTGCCAGCAGCTCCGGGGCCTCAGGAGGTGAGCAGTTCTTC.

CDR3 sequence reads: CASSIGQASSYEQYF. CDR3 nucleotides: TGTGCCAGTAGTATAGGACAGGCGTCCTCCTACGAGCAGTACTTC. The genes are TRBV19 and TRBJ2-7, with a possible D match to TRBD1 (6 bases). Deletions cut 1 base from V and 0 bases from J, with 10 bases between. This CDR3 is built from 15 residues. Germline V gene data show CDR1 as LNHDA and CDR2 as SQIVND (reference sequence).

In its sample, this clonotype was seen a few times. The chain couples TRBV7-6 to TRBJ1-6; D gene unclear. CDR3 size: 14 residues. Between the trimmed V and J ends, which lost 2 bases and 11 bases, there was a span of 13 bases. CDR1 is SGHVS and CDR2 is FNYEAQ in the germline V gene. This CDR3 reads CASSLSGKGTPLHF. For the CDR3, the DNA is TGTGCCAGCAGCTTATCGGGGAAGGGAACACCCCTCCACTTT.

This clonotype was detected only a few times. The genes are TRBV5-1 and TRBJ2-7; D is possibly TRBD1 (5 bases). The ends were cut back, 0 bases at V and 3 bases at J, with 7 bases in the middle. The CDR3 is 13 residues long. The V gene's germline CDR1 is SGHRS and CDR2 YFSETQ. CDR3 loop: CASSLETVYEQYF. CDR3 DNA: TGCGCCAGCAGCTTGGAGACAGTCTACGAGCAGTACTTC.

J is TRBJ2-7 and V is TRBV5-5; D ambiguous. The V end was cut by 4 bases, the J end by 2 bases, with 16 bases between. The CDR3 consists of 15 residues. Per germline, CDR1 SGHKS and CDR2 YYEKEE (reference sequence). The CDR3 region is CASSGLYEFPYEQYF. CDR3 in DNA: TGTGCCAGCAGCGGGCTATACGAGTTCCCCTACGAGCAGTACTTC.

The CDR3 is CASSQEDRAGTYEQYF. The CDR3 DNA sequence: TGTGCCAGCAGCCAAGAGGATAGGGCGGGGACCTACGAGCAGTACTTC. The rearrangement joins TRBV3-1 to TRBJ2-7, with D perhaps TRBD2 (6 bases). Looked up from germline, CDR1 is LGHDT and CDR2 is YNNKEL (reference sequence). V was trimmed by 0 bases and J by 2 bases, leaving 14 bases between them. The CDR3 runs to 16 residues.

The table lists this clonotype with a few counts. This chain joins TRBV28 and TRBJ2-1, with D hard to call. Germline V gene lookup returns CDR1 MDHEN and CDR2 SYDVKM. CDR3 length: 12 residues. Trimming cost V 5 bases and J 9 bases, with 11 bases left between them. CDR3 in DNA: TGTGCCAGCAGTCTGCCCGGCCGTGAGCAGTTCTTC. Translating it yields CASSLPGREQFF.

Details on this clonotype: This sequence may be a read error, since a much larger clone differs from it by one base. V is TRBV7-6 and J is TRBJ2-6; D remains unclear. V shed 1 base and J shed 2 bases, with 6 bases lying between them. The CDR3 contains 15 residues. CDR1 is SGHVS, CDR2 FNYEAQ, per germline. CDR3 DNA: TGTGCCAGCAGCTTAGGTGTCCCTGGGGCCAACGTCCTGACTTTC. This encodes CASSLGVPGANVLTF.

J is TRBJ1-2 and V is TRBV20-1; 10 nucleotides agree with TRBD1. The CDR3 is made up of 14 amino acids. The V and J ends lost 6 bases and 6 bases, in that order; junction bases with no gene match: 10. CDR1 DFQATT and CDR2 SNEGSKA come from the germline V gene (reference sequence). DNA of the CDR3: TGCAGTGCCTGTCAGGACAGGGGGAGCCATGGCTACACCTTC. Protein product: CSACQDRGSHGYTF.

The chain uses TRBV5-1 and TRBJ1-2, with 7 bases matching TRBD1. The CDR3 sequence is 16 residues long. V trimming: 4 bases; J trimming: 0 bases; junction bases outside the gene matches: 9. Looked up from germline, CDR1 is SGHRS and CDR2 is YFSETQ. The CDR3 DNA is TGCGCCAGCAGCCATAGCCGGGACAGCGCTAACTATGGCTACACCTTC. Translated, it gives CASSHSRDSANYGYTF. Variable domain in full (rest from reference TRBV5-1 and TRBJ1-2): KAGVTQTPRYLIKTRGQQVTLSCSPISGHRSVSWYQQTPGQGLQFLFEYFSETQRNKGNFPGRFSGRQFSNSRSEMNVSTLELGDSALYLCASSHSRDSANYGYTFGSGTRLTVV.

This clonotype was detected a few times. The CDR3 region is CASSQTGGNSPLHF. CDR3 nucleotide sequence: TGTGCCAGCAGCCAGACAGGGGGCAATTCACCCCTCCACTTT. This rearrangement joins TRBV7-9 to TRBJ1-6, with 10 bases lining up with TRBD1. The ends lost 5 bases at V and 7 bases at J; junction bases unmatched: 2. The CDR3 extends over 14 amino acids. CDR1 is SEHNR, CDR2 FQNEAQ, per germline (reference sequence). Full variable domain (remainder filled in from reference TRBV7-9 and TRBJ1-6): DTGVSQNPRHKITKRGQNVTFRCDPISEHNRLYWYRQTLGQGPEFLTYFQNEAQLEKSRLLSDRFSAERPKGSFSTLEIQRTEQGDSAMYLCASSQTGGNSPLHFGNGTRLTVT.

The chain carries TRBV7-9 and TRBJ1-1; no reliable D call. Germline CDR1 is SEHNR and CDR2 is FQNEAQ (reference sequence). The CDR3 loop spans 12 amino acids. Deletions cut 4 bases from V and 4 bases from J, with 7 bases between. CDR3 loop: CASSSLSTEAFF. DNA of the CDR3: TGTGCCAGCAGCTCACTTAGCACTGAAGCTTTCTTT.

A few counts support this clonotype. CDR3 residues: CASSLAPASYGYTF. CDR3 DNA sequence: TGTGCCAGCAGCTTAGCGCCAGCGTCCTATGGCTACACCTTC. The gene calls are TRBV7-9 and TRBJ1-2, with D unclear. The length of the CDR3 is 14 residues. Germline-derived CDR1 and CDR2 are SEHNR and FQNEAQ (reference sequence). The V gene lost 0 bases and the J gene lost 4 bases, with 9 bases spanning the gap.

The V call is TRBV12-3 or TRBV12-4, the J call TRBJ1-1; possibly TRBD1 for D (6 bases). The V gene lost 7 bases and the J gene lost 1 base, with 13 bases spanning the gap. This CDR3 is 14 amino acids long. For the CDR3, the DNA is TGTGCCAGCATTCCGGGACACCAGAACACTGAAGCTTTCTTT. The encoded protein is CASIPGHQNTEAFF.

The sample holds a few counts of this clonotype. The V and J genes are TRBV5-1 and TRBJ2-3; TRBD2 matches 14 bases. CDR1 SGHRS and CDR2 YFSETQ come from the germline V gene. Losses at the gene ends were 5 bases for V and 1 base for J; bases not matched to a gene: 6. This CDR3 has 17 amino acids. CDR3 in DNA: TGCGCCAGCAGACCGGGACTAGCGGGGGTCCGCACAGATACGCAGTATTTT. Its translation: CASRPGLAGVRTDTQYF.

This clonotype was observed a handful of times. V gene TRBV2 combines with J gene TRBJ2-3; 8 bases map to TRBD2. From germline, CDR1 is SNHLY and CDR2 FYNNEI. The CDR3 is 17 residues long. The junction had 10 bases not matched to a gene; V was cut back by 5 bases and J by 0 bases. The CDR3 loop is CASSISGDITSTDTQYF. The DNA for the CDR3 is TGTGCCAGCAGTATTAGCGGGGACATAACTAGCACAGATACGCAGTATTTT.

The gene calls are TRBV12-3 or TRBV12-4 and TRBJ2-3, with 7 bases that match TRBD2. V lost 5 bases to trimming and J lost 3 bases; unmatched junction nucleotides: 5. This CDR3 spans 14 amino acids. The CDR3 nucleotides read TGTGCCAGCAGTCCGACTAGCCCTACAGATACGCAGTATTTT. It encodes CASSPTSPTDTQYF.

The table lists this clonotype with a count of one. The J gene is TRBJ1-1, the V gene TRBV12-3 or TRBV12-4; D gene ambiguous. V lost 6 bases to trimming and J lost 9 bases, with 14 bases between them. CDR3 length: 12 amino acids. The CDR3 here is CASSRGPGQAFF. For the CDR3, the DNA is TGTGCCAGCAGCCGAGGTCCAGGTCAAGCTTTCTTT.